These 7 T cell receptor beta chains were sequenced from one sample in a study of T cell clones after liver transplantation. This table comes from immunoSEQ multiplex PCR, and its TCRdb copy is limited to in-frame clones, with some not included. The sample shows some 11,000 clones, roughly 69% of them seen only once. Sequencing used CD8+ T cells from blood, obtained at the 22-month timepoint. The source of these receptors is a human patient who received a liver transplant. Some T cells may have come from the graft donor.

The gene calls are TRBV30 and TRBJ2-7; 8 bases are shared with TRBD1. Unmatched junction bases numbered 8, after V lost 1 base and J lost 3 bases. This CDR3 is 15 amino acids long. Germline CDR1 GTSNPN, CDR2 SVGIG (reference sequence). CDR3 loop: CAWSARDRSYYEQYF. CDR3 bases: TGTGCCTGGAGTGCCCGGGACAGGAGCTACTACGAGCAGTACTTC.

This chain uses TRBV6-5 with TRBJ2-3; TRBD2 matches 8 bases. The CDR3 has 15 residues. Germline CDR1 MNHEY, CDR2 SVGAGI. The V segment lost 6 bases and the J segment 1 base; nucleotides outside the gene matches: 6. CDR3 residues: CASRDGLAGTDTQYF. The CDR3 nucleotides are TGTGCCAGCAGGGACGGACTAGCCGGCACAGATACGCAGTATTTT.

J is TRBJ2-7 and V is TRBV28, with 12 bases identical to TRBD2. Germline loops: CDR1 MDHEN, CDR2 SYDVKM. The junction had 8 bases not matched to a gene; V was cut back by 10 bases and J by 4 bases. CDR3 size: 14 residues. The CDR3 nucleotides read TGTGCCATCAGCCTAGCGGGAGGGGGTTACGAGCAGTACTTC. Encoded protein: CAISLAGGGYEQYF. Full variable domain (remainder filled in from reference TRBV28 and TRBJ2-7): DVKVTQSSRYLVKRTGEKVFLECVQDMDHENMFWYRQDPGLGLRLIYFSYDVKMKEKGDIPEGYSVSREKKERFSLILESASTNQTSMYLCAISLAGGGYEQYFGPGTRLTVT.

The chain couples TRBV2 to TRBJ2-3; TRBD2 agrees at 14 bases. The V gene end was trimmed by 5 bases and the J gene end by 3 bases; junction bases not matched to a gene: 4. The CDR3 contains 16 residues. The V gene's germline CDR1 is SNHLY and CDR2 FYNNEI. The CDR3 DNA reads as TGTGCCAGCAGTTCCAGACTAGCGGGGGGGACAGATACGCAGTATTTT. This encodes CASSSRLAGGTDTQYF.

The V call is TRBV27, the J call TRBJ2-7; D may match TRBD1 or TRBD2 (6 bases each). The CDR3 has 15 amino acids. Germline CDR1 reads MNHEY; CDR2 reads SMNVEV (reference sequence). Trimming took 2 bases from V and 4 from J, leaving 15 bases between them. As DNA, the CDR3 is TGTGCCAGCAGTTTAGACAAGGGGGGTGGATACGAGCAGTACTTC. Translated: CASSLDKGGGYEQYF.

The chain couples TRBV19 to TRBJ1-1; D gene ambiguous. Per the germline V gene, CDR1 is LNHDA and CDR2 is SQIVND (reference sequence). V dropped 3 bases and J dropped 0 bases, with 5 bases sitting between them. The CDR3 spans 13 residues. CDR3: CASSIEVNTEAFF. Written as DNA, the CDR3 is TGTGCCAGTAGTATTGAAGTGAACACTGAAGCTTTCTTT.

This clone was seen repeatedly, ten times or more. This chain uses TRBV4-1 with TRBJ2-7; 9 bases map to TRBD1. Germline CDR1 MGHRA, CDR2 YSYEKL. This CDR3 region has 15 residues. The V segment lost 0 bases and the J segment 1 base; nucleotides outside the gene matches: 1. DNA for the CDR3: TGCGCCAGCAGCCAAGAGGGGACAGGGTCCTACGAGCAGTACTTC. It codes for CASSQEGTGSYEQYF.